A selection of T cell receptor beta chains follows, all from one sample in a study of blood T cell repertoires in COVID-19. TCRdb's table, derived via immunoSEQ multiplex PCR, lists solely in-frame clones and lacks some. The sample consists of approximately 25,000 clones, over 75% of them appearing once. The specimen sequenced was peripheral blood. The source of these receptors is a woman aged 70 to 79 with COVID-19, enrolled during active disease. Both conserved end residues are part of each CDR3. A D gene is named only where the DNA matches it firmly.

d_call j_call v_call cdr3_aa
TRBD1 TRBJ2-7 TRBV5-5 CASSSWTGGQGEQYF
NA TRBJ1-1 TRBV18 CASSPVGGHGAFF
NA TRBJ2-7 TRBV2 CASRYQGQSYEQYF
NA TRBJ2-1 TRBV18 CASSPVIGPYNEQFF
TRBD1 TRBJ1-6 TRBV3-1/TRBV3-2 CASSGTGGYNSPLHF
NA TRBJ1-1 TRBV12-3/TRBV12-4 CASSFRNTEAFF
NA TRBJ1-4 TRBV15 CATSRDPGGEKLFF
NA TRBJ1-1 TRBV11-2 CASSSRVPSEAFF
NA TRBJ2-2 TRBV2 CASSETDGGELFF
NA TRBJ1-3 TRBV14 CASSQGGKGGNTIYF
TRBD2 TRBJ2-1 TRBV28 CASSLGGTSNEQFF
NA TRBJ1-3 TRBV7-8 CASSPAGNTIYF
NA TRBJ2-7 TRBV19 CASSISLRSSYEQYF
NA TRBJ1-6 TRBV7-9 CASSSGGGNNSPLHF
NA TRBJ2-1 TRBV7-9 CASSPQAEQFF
TRBD1 TRBJ2-1 TRBV9 CASSVGGGQNNEQFF
NA TRBJ2-1 TRBV11-3 CASSLELGPYNEQFF
NA TRBJ1-5 TRBV7-8 CASSLARNQPQHF
NA TRBJ2-1 TRBV9 CASSVGSRHGLQFF
NA TRBJ1-4 TRBV2 CASRGSQVFATNEKLFF
NA TRBJ2-5 TRBV4-2 CASSQDGVATQETQYF
NA TRBJ1-1 TRBV5-4 CASSLAGGSEAFF
TRBD2 TRBJ2-1 TRBV5-1 CASSKTSGRRDYNEQFF
NA TRBJ2-1 TRBV12-3/TRBV12-4 CASRSRGYNEQFF
NA TRBJ2-1 TRBV3-1/TRBV3-2 CASSQEGGDGRYNEQFF
TRBD1 TRBJ1-1 TRBV28 CASSLGQEAAFF
NA TRBJ1-1 TRBV2 CASSERVTTEAFF
NA TRBJ2-1 TRBV18 CASSPPFPADYNEQFF
TRBD1 TRBJ1-5 TRBV6-2/TRBV6-3 CASSTGTGPLGPQHF
NA TRBJ1-6 TRBV12-3/TRBV12-4 CASSFSRDSPLHF
TRBD2 TRBJ2-7 TRBV6-2/TRBV6-3 CASSYGREGGHSYEQYF
TRBD1 TRBJ2-2 TRBV5-4 CASSPDRGTGELFF
TRBD1 TRBJ2-1 TRBV5-6 CASRGQVLHEQFF
NA TRBJ2-1 TRBV29-1 CSVAGAREQFF
NA TRBJ1-1 TRBV4-1 CASSQVQALNTEAFF
TRBD1 TRBJ1-1 TRBV5-1 CASSTGTGGTEAFF
NA TRBJ1-2 TRBV2 CASSESEAGGYTF
NA TRBJ2-5 TRBV27 CASSLRLGKETQYF
TRBD1 TRBJ1-5 TRBV15 CATSPRRQGGNQPQHF
NA TRBJ1-3 TRBV19 CASSPDGNTIYF
TRBD1 TRBJ1-5 TRBV10-3 CAISSSQGAGQPQHF
NA TRBJ2-2 TRBV19 CASSIAGTRTGELFF
TRBD2 TRBJ2-1 TRBV7-2 CASSLAGSGRRGTNEQFF
TRBD1 TRBJ1-1 TRBV19 CASRIRDRGMNTEAFF
NA TRBJ2-7 TRBV19 CASSPVAGPYEQYF
TRBD1 TRBJ1-2 TRBV5-1 CASSWGLGTGGQTNYGYTF
NA TRBJ2-3 TRBV5-1 CASQGRGITDTQYF
TRBD2 TRBJ2-5 TRBV15 CATSRDRGGRGGLETQYF
NA TRBJ1-1 TRBV19 CASSMASGVGNTEAFF